This TCR beta chain was identified during a study of OX40 agonist ivuxolimab in advanced cancers. As for the study in general: Six ivuxolimab dose levels, 0.01 to 10 mg/kg, were given intravenously every 2 weeks. General observations from the study: CD8+ T cells were the subset that, on average, had more expanded clones than CD4+. At 0.1 to 3.0 mg/kg, clonal expansion of CD4+ and CD8+ blood T cells had occurred by week 6.

Autoimmune disease history or systemic immunosuppression led to patient exclusion. A note on this clone: Its antigen is not identified.

Germline assignment: CDR1 MNHEY and CDR2 SMNVEV (reference sequence). V lost 8 bases, J lost 0 bases, and 7 bases lay in between. This CDR3 has 13 amino acids. Method: immunoSEQ multiplex PCR; TCRdb's copy keeps in-frame clones and lacks some. The sample gives 73,000 or so clones, about 90% of which show up once; less than 0.8% is in the top ten. The chain recombines TRBV27 with TRBJ2-2; no clear D gene. This material consisted of CD4+ or CD8+ T cells sorted from blood, taken in a trial of the OX40 agonist ivuxolimab. This clonotype was sampled from an adult with an advanced solid tumor such as melanoma, head and neck, liver or kidney cancer. The CDR3 sequence: CASASSNTGELFF. CDR3 nucleotides: TGTGCCAGCGCCAGTTCGAACACCGGGGAGCTGTTTTTT.